This passage covers 5 T cell receptor beta chains from one sample sequenced in a study of PD-L1 blockade in urothelial cancer. Using immunoSEQ multiplex PCR, the repertoire was profiled, and TCRdb retains in-frame clones only, with some absent. The sample lists 56,000 or so clones; approximately 86% were seen once. The sequenced sample was PBMCs, obtained around atezolizumab (anti-PD-L1) treatment. These receptors were obtained from a man in his fifties with urothelial cancer.

V is TRBV4-2 and J is TRBJ2-3, with 8 bases matching TRBD1. This CDR3 region has 15 residues. The germline V gene encodes CDR1 LGHNA and CDR2 YNFKEQ. Trimming took 4 bases from V and 5 from J; bases not matched to a gene: 8. The CDR3 bases are TGTGCCAGCAGCCCCCAGGGGACAGGTCAAGATACGCAGTATTTT. This encodes CASSPQGTGQDTQYF.

The chain recombines TRBV27 with TRBJ1-5, with D tentatively TRBD1 (5 bases). V lost 3 bases, J lost 4 bases, and 10 bases lay in between. CDR1 MNHEY and CDR2 SMNVEV come from the germline V gene (reference sequence). This CDR3 contains 14 residues. The CDR3 reads CASSFQGLNQPQHF. The CDR3 DNA sequence: TGTGCCAGCAGTTTTCAGGGACTTAATCAGCCCCAGCATTTT.

The chain uses TRBV30 and TRBJ1-5; D is possibly TRBD1 (5 bases). Trimming pared 3 bases from V and 6 bases from J, leaving 9 bases between. Germline CDR1 reads GTSNPN; CDR2 reads SVGIG (reference sequence). This CDR3 is built from 12 residues. CDR3 protein: CAWRSGGQPQHF. DNA for the CDR3: TGTGCCTGGAGGTCGGGGGGTCAGCCCCAGCATTTT.

This clone was recorded a few times. CDR3 bases: TGTGCCAGCAGTGATCTCAGGGGGCCCAATCAGCCCCAGCATTTT. Translating it yields CASSDLRGPNQPQHF. The V call is TRBV6-1, the J call TRBJ1-5; TRBD1 aligns across 8 bases. The CDR3 runs to 15 residues. Germline CDR1 and CDR2: MNHNS and SASEGT. V gave up 3 bases and J gave up 3 bases; unmatched junction bases: 4.

This chain connects TRBV28 to TRBJ2-1, with TRBD2 identical over 10 bases. Germline V gives CDR1 MDHEN, CDR2 SYDVKM. This CDR3 comprises 16 residues. J was trimmed by 0 bases and V by 7 bases; bases with no gene match: 6. The CDR3 sequence: CASKRGGTSSYNEQFF. DNA for the CDR3: TGTGCCAGCAAGCGGGGGGGGACGAGCTCCTACAATGAGCAGTTCTTC.